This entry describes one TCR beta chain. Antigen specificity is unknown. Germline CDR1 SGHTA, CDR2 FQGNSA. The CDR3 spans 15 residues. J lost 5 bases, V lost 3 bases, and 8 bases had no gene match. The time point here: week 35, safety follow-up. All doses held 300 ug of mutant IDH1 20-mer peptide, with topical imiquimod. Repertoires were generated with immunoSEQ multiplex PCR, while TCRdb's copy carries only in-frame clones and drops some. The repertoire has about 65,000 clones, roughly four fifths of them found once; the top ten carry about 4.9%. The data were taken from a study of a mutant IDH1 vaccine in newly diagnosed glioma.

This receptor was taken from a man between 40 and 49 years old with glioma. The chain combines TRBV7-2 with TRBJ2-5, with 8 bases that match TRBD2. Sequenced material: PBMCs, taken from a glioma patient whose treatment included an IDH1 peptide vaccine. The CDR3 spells CASSLGKREGETQYF. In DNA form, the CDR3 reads TGTGCCAGCAGCTTGGGGAAACGGGAGGGGGAGACCCAGTACTTC.